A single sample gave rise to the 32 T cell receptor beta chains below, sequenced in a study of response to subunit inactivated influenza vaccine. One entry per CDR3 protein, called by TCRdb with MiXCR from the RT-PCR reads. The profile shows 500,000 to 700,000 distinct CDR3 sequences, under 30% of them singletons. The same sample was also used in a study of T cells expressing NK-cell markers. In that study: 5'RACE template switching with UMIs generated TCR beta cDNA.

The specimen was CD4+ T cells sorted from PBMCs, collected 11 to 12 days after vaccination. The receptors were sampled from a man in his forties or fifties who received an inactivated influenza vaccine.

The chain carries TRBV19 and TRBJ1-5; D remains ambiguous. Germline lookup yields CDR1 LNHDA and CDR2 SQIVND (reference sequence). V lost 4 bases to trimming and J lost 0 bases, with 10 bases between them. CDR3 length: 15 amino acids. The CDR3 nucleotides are TGTGCCAGTAGTAGTGAAAATTATAGCAATCAGCCCCAGCATTTT. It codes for CASSSENYSNQPQHF.

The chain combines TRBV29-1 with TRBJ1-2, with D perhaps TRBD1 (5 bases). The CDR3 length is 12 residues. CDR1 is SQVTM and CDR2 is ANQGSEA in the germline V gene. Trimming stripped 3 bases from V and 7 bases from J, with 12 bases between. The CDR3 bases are TGCAGCGTTGATCGGCAGGGTCCTGGCTACACCTTC. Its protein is CSVDRQGPGYTF. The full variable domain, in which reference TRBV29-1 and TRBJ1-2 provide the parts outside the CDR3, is SAVISQKPSRDICQRGTSLTIQCQVDSQVTMMFWYRQQPGQSLTLIATANQGSEATYESGFVIDKFPISRPNLTFSTLTVSNMSPEDSSIYLCSVDRQGPGYTFGSGTRLTVV.

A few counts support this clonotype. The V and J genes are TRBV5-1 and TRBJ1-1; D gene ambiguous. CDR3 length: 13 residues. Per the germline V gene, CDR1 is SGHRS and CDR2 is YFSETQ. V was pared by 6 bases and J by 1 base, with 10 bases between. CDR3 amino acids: CASKLSENTEAFF. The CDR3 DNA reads TGCGCCAGCAAGCTGTCAGAGAACACTGAAGCTTTCTTT.

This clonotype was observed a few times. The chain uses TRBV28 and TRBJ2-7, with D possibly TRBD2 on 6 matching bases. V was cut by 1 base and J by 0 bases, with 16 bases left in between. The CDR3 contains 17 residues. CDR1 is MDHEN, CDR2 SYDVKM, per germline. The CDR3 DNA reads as TGTGCCAGCAGTTTATCCTCCGGGGGTCGTCCCTCCTACGAGCAGTACTTC. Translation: CASSLSSGGRPSYEQYF.

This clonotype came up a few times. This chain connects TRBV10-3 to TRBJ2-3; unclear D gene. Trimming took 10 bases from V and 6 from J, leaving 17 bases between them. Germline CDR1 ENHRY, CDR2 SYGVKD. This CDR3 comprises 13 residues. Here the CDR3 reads CATRTEIGDTQYF. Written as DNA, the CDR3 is TGTGCCACACGAACCGAAATAGGGGATACGCAGTATTTT.

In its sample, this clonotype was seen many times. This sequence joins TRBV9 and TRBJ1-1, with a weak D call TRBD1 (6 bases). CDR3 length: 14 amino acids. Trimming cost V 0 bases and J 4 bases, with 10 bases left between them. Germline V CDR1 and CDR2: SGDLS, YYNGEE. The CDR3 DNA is TGTGCCAGCAGCGTAGCTCAGGGGTCCACTGAAGCTTTCTTT. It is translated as CASSVAQGSTEAFF.

CDR3 bases: TGTGCCAGCAGTTACCGAGATGGACGAGGAGAGCAGTACTTC. This gives the protein CASSYRDGRGEQYF. The rearrangement uses TRBV6-2 or TRBV6-3 and TRBJ2-7; D is undetermined. V lost 2 bases and J lost 7, with 15 bases in between. The germline V gene encodes CDR1 MNHEY and CDR2 SVGEGT. CDR3 length equals 14 residues.

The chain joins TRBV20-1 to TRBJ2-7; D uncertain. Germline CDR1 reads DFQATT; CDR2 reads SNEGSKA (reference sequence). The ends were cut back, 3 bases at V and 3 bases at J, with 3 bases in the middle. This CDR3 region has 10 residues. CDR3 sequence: CSASFYEQYF. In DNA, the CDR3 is TGCAGTGCTAGCTTCTACGAGCAGTACTTC.

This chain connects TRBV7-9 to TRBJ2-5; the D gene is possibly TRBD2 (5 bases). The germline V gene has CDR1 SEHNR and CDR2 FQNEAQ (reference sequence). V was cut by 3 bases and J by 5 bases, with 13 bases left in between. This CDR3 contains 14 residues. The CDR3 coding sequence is TGTGCCAGCAGCTTTCGGGGTGTCATTGAGACCCAGTACTTC. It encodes CASSFRGVIETQYF.

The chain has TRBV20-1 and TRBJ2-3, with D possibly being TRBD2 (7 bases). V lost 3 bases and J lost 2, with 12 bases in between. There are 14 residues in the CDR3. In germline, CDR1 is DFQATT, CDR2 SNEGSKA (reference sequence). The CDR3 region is CSASSGGPTDTQYF. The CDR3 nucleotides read TGCAGTGCTAGTTCCGGGGGGCCCACAGATACGCAGTATTTT.

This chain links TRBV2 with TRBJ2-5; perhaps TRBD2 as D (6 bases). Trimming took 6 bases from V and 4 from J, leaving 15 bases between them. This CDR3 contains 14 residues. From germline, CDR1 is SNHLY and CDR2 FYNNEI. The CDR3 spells CASRDLGGRETQYF. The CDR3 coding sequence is TGTGCCAGCAGGGATCTGGGGGGACGAGAGACCCAGTACTTC.

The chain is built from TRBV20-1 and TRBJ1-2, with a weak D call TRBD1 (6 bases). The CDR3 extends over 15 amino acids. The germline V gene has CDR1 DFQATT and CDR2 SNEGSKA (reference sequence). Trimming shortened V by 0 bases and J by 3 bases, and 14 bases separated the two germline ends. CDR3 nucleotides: TGCAGTGCTAGAGATCCGAGGGGGAATGACTATGGCTACACCTTC. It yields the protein CSARDPRGNDYGYTF.

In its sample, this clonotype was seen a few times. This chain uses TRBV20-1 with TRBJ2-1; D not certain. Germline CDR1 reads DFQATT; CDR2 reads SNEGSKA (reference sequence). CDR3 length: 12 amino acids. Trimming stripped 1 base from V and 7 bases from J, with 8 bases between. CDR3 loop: CSARGGGNEQFF. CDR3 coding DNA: TGCAGTGCTAGAGGTGGTGGGAATGAGCAGTTCTTC.

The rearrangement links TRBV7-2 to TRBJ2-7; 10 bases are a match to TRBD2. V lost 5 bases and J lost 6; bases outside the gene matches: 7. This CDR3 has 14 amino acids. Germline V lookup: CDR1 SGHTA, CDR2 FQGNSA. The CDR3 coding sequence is TGTGCCAGCAGCATCAAAGCGGGGGGGCCCGAGCAGTACTTC. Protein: CASSIKAGGPEQYF.

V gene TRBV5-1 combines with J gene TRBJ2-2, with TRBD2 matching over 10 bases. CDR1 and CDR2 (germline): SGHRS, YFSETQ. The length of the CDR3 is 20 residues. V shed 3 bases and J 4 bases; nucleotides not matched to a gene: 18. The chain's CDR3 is CASSSSPPAGGTWGTGELFF. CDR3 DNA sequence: TGCGCCAGCAGCTCCTCACCCCCAGCGGGGGGGACGTGGGGCACCGGGGAGCTGTTTTTT.

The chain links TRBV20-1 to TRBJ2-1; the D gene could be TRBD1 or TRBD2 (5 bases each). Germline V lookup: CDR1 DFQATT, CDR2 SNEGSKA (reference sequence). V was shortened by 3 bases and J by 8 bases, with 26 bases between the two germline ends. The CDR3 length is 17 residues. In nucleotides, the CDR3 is TGCAGTGCTAGTTCTCCGAGGGGACGGCGGTACCGCGATGAGCAGTTCTTC. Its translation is CSASSPRGRRYRDEQFF.

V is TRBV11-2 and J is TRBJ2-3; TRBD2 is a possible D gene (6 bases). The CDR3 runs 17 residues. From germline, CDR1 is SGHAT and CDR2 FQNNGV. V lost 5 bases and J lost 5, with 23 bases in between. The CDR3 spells CASSPSRGSLDIDTQYF. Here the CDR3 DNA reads TGTGCCAGCAGCCCCTCCCGGGGGAGCCTAGATATAGATACGCAGTATTTT.

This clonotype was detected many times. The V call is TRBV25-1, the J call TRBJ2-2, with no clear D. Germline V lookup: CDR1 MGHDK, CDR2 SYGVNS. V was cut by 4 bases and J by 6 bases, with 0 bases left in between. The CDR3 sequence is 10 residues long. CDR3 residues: CASSAGELFF. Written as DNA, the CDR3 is TGTGCCAGCAGTGCCGGGGAGCTGTTTTTT.

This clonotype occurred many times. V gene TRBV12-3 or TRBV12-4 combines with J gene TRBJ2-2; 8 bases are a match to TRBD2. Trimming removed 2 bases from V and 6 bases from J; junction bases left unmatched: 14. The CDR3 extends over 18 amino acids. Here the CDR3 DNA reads TGTGCCAGCAGTTTACGGGGGGGAGCGGGAGCGATTCCCGGGGAGCTGTTTTTT. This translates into CASSLRGGAGAIPGELFF.

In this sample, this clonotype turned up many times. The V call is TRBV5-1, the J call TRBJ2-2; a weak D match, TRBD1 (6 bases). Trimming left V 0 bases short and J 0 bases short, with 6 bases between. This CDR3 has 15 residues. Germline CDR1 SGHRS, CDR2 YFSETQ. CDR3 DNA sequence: TGCGCCAGCAGCTTGGGGGACACGAACACCGGGGAGCTGTTTTTT. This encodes CASSLGDTNTGELFF.

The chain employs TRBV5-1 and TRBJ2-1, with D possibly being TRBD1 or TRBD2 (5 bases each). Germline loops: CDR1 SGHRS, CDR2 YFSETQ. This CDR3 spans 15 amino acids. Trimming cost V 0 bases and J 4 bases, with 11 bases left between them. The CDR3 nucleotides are TGCGCCAGCAGCTTGGAGGGGACCTTATACAATGAGCAGTTCTTC. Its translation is CASSLEGTLYNEQFF.

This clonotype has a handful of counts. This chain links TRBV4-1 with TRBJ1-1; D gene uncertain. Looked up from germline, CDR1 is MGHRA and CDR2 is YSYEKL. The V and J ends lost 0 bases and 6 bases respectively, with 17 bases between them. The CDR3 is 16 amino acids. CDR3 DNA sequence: TGCGCCAGCAGCCAAGATTTCATGACGGTCGGCGCTGAAGCTTTCTTT. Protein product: CASSQDFMTVGAEAFF.

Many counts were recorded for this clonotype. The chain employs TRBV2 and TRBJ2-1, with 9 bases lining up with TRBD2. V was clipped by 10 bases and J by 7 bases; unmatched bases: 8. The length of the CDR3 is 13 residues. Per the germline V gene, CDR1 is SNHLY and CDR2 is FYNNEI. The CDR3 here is CATKAGGGNEQFF. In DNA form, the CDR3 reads TGTGCCACCAAAGCGGGGGGTGGGAATGAGCAGTTCTTC.

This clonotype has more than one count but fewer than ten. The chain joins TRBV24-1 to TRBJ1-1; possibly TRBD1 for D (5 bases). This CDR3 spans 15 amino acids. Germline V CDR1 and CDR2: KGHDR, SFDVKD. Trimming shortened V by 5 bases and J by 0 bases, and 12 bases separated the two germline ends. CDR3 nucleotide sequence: TGTGCCACCAGTGTCGGGACGGACATGAACACTGAAGCTTTCTTT. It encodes CATSVGTDMNTEAFF.

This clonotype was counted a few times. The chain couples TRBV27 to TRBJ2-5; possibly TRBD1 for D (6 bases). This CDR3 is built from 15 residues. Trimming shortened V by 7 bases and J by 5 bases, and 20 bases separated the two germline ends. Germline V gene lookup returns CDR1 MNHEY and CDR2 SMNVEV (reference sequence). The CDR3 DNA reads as TGTGCCAGCAACCCGGGGAGAACAAGGGGGGAGACCCAGTACTTC. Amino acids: CASNPGRTRGETQYF.

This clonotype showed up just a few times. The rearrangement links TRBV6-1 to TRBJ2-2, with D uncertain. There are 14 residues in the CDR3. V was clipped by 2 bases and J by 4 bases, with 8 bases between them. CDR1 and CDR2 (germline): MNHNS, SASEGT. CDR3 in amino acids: CASSERVPTGELFF. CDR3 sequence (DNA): TGTGCCAGCAGTGAAAGGGTGCCCACCGGGGAGCTGTTTTTT.

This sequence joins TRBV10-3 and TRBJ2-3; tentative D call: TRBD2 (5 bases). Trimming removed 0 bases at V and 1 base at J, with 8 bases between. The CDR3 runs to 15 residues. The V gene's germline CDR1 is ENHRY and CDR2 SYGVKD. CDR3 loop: CAISESRSGTDTQYF. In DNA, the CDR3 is TGTGCCATCAGTGAGTCTCGTAGCGGCACAGATACGCAGTATTTT.

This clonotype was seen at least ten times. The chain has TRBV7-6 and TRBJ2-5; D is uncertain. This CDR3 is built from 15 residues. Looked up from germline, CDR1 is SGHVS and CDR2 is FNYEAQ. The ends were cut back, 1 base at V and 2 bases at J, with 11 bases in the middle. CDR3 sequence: CASSLGASPQETQYF. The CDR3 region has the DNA TGTGCCAGCAGCTTAGGGGCTAGTCCGCAAGAGACCCAGTACTTC.

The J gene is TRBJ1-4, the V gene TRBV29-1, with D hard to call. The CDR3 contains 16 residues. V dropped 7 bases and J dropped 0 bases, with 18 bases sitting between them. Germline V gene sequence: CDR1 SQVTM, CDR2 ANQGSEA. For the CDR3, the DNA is TGCAGCGCCAGCATGGGCAACAGTGCAACTAATGAAAAACTGTTTTTT. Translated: CSASMGNSATNEKLFF.

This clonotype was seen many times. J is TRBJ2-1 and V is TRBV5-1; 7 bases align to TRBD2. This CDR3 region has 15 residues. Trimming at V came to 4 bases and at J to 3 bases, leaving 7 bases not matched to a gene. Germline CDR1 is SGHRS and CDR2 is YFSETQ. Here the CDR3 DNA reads TGCGCCAGCAGCCGGGGAGGGAATGACTACAATGAGCAGTTCTTC. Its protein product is CASSRGGNDYNEQFF.

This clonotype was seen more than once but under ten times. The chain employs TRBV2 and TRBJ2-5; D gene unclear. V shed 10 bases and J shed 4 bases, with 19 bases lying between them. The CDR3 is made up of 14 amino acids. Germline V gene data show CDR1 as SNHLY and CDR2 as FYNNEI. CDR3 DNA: TGTGCCACCGAGCTCGAGGCTTCGGGAGAGACCCAGTACTTC. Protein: CATELEASGETQYF.

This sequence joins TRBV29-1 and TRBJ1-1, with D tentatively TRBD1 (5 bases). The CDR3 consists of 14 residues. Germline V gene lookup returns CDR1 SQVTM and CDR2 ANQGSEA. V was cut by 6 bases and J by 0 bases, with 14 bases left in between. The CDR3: CSVVSGHLNTEAFF. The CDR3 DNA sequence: TGCAGCGTCGTCTCCGGACACCTGAACACTGAAGCTTTCTTT. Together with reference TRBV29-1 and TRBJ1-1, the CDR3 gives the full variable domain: SAVISQKPSRDICQRGTSLTIQCQVDSQVTMMFWYRQQPGQSLTLIATANQGSEATYESGFVIDKFPISRPNLTFSTLTVSNMSPEDSSIYLCSVVSGHLNTEAFFGQGTRLTVV.